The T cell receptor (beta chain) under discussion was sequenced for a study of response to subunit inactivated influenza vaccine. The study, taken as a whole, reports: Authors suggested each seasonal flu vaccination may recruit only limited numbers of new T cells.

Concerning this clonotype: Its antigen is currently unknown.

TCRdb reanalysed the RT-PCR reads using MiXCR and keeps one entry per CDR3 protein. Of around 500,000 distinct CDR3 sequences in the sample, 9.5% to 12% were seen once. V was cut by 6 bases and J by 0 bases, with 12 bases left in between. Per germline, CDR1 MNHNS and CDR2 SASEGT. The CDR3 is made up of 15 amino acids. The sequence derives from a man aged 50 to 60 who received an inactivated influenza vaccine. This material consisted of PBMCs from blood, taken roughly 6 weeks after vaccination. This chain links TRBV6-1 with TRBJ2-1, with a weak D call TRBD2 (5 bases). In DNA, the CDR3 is TGTGCCAGCAGCTCCGGGAAGAGCTCCTACAATGAGCAGTTCTTC. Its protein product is CASSSGKSSYNEQFF.